This entry features one TCR beta chain sequence. This record belongs to a study of patients and donors after allogeneic stem cell transplantation. From the RT-PCR reads, TCRdb called clonotypes with MiXCR, one entry per CDR3 protein. The sample shows about a million distinct CDR3 sequences, under 20% of them seen only once. This CDR3 spans 13 amino acids. Germline CDR1 is MNHNS and CDR2 is SASEGT. Trimming took 8 bases from V and 8 from J; bases not matched to a gene: 11. The receptor comes from a human donor who was either an allogeneic HSCT recipient or a stem cell or donor lymphocyte infusion donor (not recorded which). It is not recorded whose cells these are; they may come from a transplant donor. The J gene is TRBJ1-2, the V gene TRBV6-1, with 7 bases aligning to TRBD1. Material: blood, either unsorted or a sorted T cell fraction (not recorded which). In DNA, the CDR3 is TGTGCCAGCGAACAGGGGCGGTTCTACGGCTACACCTTC. Residues: CASEQGRFYGYTF.